This T cell receptor (beta chain) was sequenced in a study of shared clonotypes between healthy human individuals. Study-wide results and caveats: Sorted-subset sequencing was shown by rarefaction to be incomplete despite large depth. Shared clonotypes across all four donors exceeded non-shared ones in generation probability. The study generally estimated greater richness for naive than memory subsets. Around 5.4% of naive CD4 clonotypes were common to four donors.

V shed 6 bases, J shed 4 bases, and the junction held 4 bases outside the gene matches. Germline loops: CDR1 ENHRY, CDR2 SYGVKD. There are 14 residues in the CDR3. In regard to this clone: What it binds is unknown.

It was CD45RO-negative cells, positively selected for CCR7, that made up naive CD8 cells, with terminally differentiated effector memory CD45RA+ cells excluded. Profiling relied on immunoSEQ multiplex PCR, and the TCRdb table lists in-frame clones only, not all of them. Among approximately 740,000 clones listed, around 93% were seen once. This clonotype was sampled from a man aged 30 to 39 in good health. Source material: naive CD8+ T cells sorted from blood. V usage is TRBV10-3 and J usage is TRBJ2-7; 12 bases agree with TRBD2. The CDR3 is CAIRDGTSGYEQYF. The CDR3 DNA reads TGTGCCATCAGGGATGGGACTAGCGGGTACGAGCAGTACTTC.